This T cell receptor beta chain was retrieved from a study of CXCR3-negative and CXCR3-positive naive CD8 T cells. A word on this clonotype: Its antigen is undetermined.

Preparation of TRB cDNA libraries relied on 5' RACE carrying UMI labels. TCRdb re-called the 5' RACE reads and shows each CDR3 protein once, DNA omitted. The sample totals fewer than 140,000 distinct CDR3 sequences. Overall study findings and caveats: When CXCR3-positive naive cells were set against CXCR3-negative naive cells, the former had more hydrophobic TRB CDR3s.

CDR3 length: 14 residues. Germline-derived CDR1 and CDR2 are SSHAT and FNYEAQ (reference sequence). The chain combines TRBV7-7 with TRBJ2-3. This TCR came from a human donor in good health. Some clones in this sample may be carry-over from other donors' samples. What was sequenced was naive CXCR3+ CD8+ T cells from blood. As for subset: CD45RO-CCR7+CD27+CD95- naive CD8+ T cells expressing CXCR3 (TNR3+). CDR3 amino acids: CASSLSSFTDTQYF.